The 30 T cell receptor beta chains below all came from one sample that was sequenced in a study of blood T cells in healthy people across ages. Through a sample-barcoded 5' primer and a J-beta primer mix, a second PCR was run for 7 to 11 cycles. Via MiXCR, TCRdb re-called the 5' RACE reads, giving one row per CDR3 protein. The table shows about 1.7 million distinct CDR3 sequences, with 28% occurring only once. Sequenced input: blood. All receptors derive from a woman under 40 in good health.

V usage is TRBV3-1 and J usage is TRBJ1-2; D perhaps matches TRBD1 (6 bases). Germline loops: CDR1 LGHDT, CDR2 YNNKEL (reference sequence). This CDR3 region has 15 residues. Trimming took off 0 bases at V and 3 bases at J, with 11 bases between the two ends. Written as DNA, the CDR3 is TGTGCCAGCAGCCAAGATCGGCAGGGGTACTATGGCTACACCTTC. This sequence encodes CASSQDRQGYYGYTF.

This clonotype occurred many times. Possible read error: a much larger clone is one base away. The chain links TRBV20-1 to TRBJ2-6; D call uncertain. Between the trimmed V and J ends, which lost 0 bases and 0 bases, there was a span of 3 bases. CDR3 length: 14 residues. Germline V CDR1 and CDR2: DFQATT, SNEGSKA (reference sequence). The CDR3 DNA sequence: TGCAGTGCTAGAGAGGGCTCTGGGGCCAACGTCCTGACTTTC. It encodes CSAREGSGANVLTF.

On this clonotype itself: One end of the junction fails to match germline, which may point to a read error. This chain connects TRBV9 to TRBJ1-1; a possible D gene is TRBD1 (5 bases). The CDR3 totals 15 residues. CDR1 is SGDLS and CDR2 is YYNGEE in the germline V gene. The CDR3 nucleotides are TGTGCCAGCAGCGCTACTGCCAGGGCTGGGACTGAAGCCTTCTTT. The encoded protein is CASSATARAGTEAFF.

The chain joins TRBV7-8 to TRBJ2-1; 14 positions agree with TRBD2. V gave up 5 bases and J gave up 12 bases; unmatched junction bases: 12. The CDR3 covers 16 residues. Germline V gene lookup returns CDR1 SGHVS and CDR2 FQNEAQ. The CDR3 loop is CASSPRALGTSGGQFF. CDR3 nucleotide sequence: TGTGCCAGCAGCCCAAGGGCCCTAGGGACTAGCGGGGGGCAGTTCTTC.

This clonotype came up many times. The chain employs TRBV7-6 and TRBJ2-7; D ambiguous. This CDR3 has 14 residues. V was trimmed by 1 base and J by 2 bases, leaving 9 bases between them. Looked up from germline, CDR1 is SGHVS and CDR2 is FNYEAQ. The CDR3: CASSLVGGTYEQYF. The CDR3, as DNA: TGTGCCAGCAGCTTAGTCGGCGGAACCTACGAGCAGTACTTC.

The CDR3 nucleotides read TGTGCCAGCAGTGATCAACGCATTGAAGCTTTCTTT. Translating it yields CASSDQRIEAFF. The chain recombines TRBV12-3 or TRBV12-4 with TRBJ1-1; D remains ambiguous. The V and J ends lost 5 bases and 7 bases respectively, with 11 bases between them. CDR3 length: 12 amino acids.

This clonotype was detected ten times or more. The chain couples TRBV10-3 to TRBJ2-7, with no clear D. Trimming took 6 bases from V and 3 from J, leaving 12 bases between them. The CDR3 loop spans 13 amino acids. The germline V gene encodes CDR1 ENHRY and CDR2 SYGVKD. DNA for the CDR3: TGTGCCATCAGCTCCGCAGTGAGCTACGAGCAGTACTTC. This sequence encodes CAISSAVSYEQYF.

The genes are TRBV5-1 and TRBJ2-1; 10 nucleotides line up with TRBD1. The CDR3 is 15 residues long. CDR1 SGHRS and CDR2 YFSETQ come from the germline V gene. J gave up 5 bases and V 3 bases, and 5 bases lay outside the gene matches. CDR3 sequence (DNA): TGCGCCAGCAGCTACTCCGGGACAGGGGACAATGAGCAGTTCTTC. Protein product: CASSYSGTGDNEQFF. The full variable domain, rest sourced from reference TRBV5-1 and TRBJ2-1, is KAGVTQTPRYLIKTRGQQVTLSCSPISGHRSVSWYQQTPGQGLQFLFEYFSETQRNKGNFPGRFSGRQFSNSRSEMNVSTLELGDSALYLCASSYSGTGDNEQFFGPGTRLTVL.

Details on this clonotype: An end of the junction differs from the germline gene, which may be a read error. The chain is built from TRBV7-9 and TRBJ2-3, with no clear D. Germline V gene sequence: CDR1 SEHNR, CDR2 FQNEAQ (reference sequence). The length of the CDR3 is 13 residues. DNA for the CDR3: TGTGCCGGCAGCTCCCCCGGGACAGATACGCAGTATTTT. It specifies CAGSSPGTDTQYF.

The rearrangement links TRBV14 to TRBJ2-4; TRBD2 matches at 10 bases. The DNA end is more similar to TRBJ2-7, so the J call may be wrong. Germline V gives CDR1 SGHDN, CDR2 FVKESK. The CDR3 consists of 14 residues. CDR3 sequence: CASSVSGRLYEQYF. The CDR3 DNA reads as TGTGCCAGCAGCGTTAGCGGGAGGTTGTACGAGCAGTACTTC.

V and J are TRBV20-1 and TRBJ2-7; 10 positions agree with TRBD2. The J segment lost 5 bases and the V segment lost 0 bases, leaving 7 bases of the junction unmatched. This CDR3 is built from 15 residues. Germline V gives CDR1 DFQATT, CDR2 SNEGSKA (reference sequence). The CDR3 DNA follows: TGCAGTGCTAGAGAGAAAGCGGGAGGGGCGCACGAGCAGTACTTC. It codes for CSAREKAGGAHEQYF.

The chain links TRBV7-8 to TRBJ2-4; 15 bases map to TRBD2. Per germline, CDR1 SGHVS and CDR2 FQNEAQ. The CDR3 length is 21 residues. V lost 0 bases to trimming and J lost 3 bases; unmatched junction nucleotides: 12. The DNA of the CDR3 is TGTGCCAGCAGCTTAGCTCAACCGGGACTAGCGGGAGGAGGGGACAAAAACATTCAGTACTTC. Protein: CASSLAQPGLAGGGDKNIQYF.

This clonotype was detected a few times. This chain uses TRBV7-9 with TRBJ2-7, with TRBD2 matching over 7 bases. Per germline, CDR1 SEHNR and CDR2 FQNEAQ (reference sequence). V was clipped by 1 base and J by 4 bases; unmatched bases: 7. The CDR3 runs 15 residues. The CDR3 loop is CASSLGGGSVYEQYF. CDR3 DNA: TGTGCCAGCAGCTTAGGTGGCGGGAGTGTTTACGAGCAGTACTTC.

This clonotype has only a few counts. The chain has TRBV20-1 and TRBJ2-3, with D tentatively TRBD1 (6 bases). This CDR3 comprises 13 residues. In germline, CDR1 is DFQATT, CDR2 SNEGSKA (reference sequence). The V gene lost 5 bases and the J gene lost 8 bases, with 17 bases spanning the gap. The DNA for the CDR3 is TGCAGTGCTGGGACAAGAACAGCCGGTACGCAGTATTTT. It is translated as CSAGTRTAGTQYF.

A note on this clonotype: A much larger clone lies one base from this, so it may be a read error. The J gene is TRBJ2-5, the V gene TRBV29-1; 8 bases are shared with TRBD1. The V gene end was trimmed by 7 bases and the J gene end by 7 bases; junction bases not matched to a gene: 8. The CDR3 consists of 12 residues. Germline assignment: CDR1 SQVTM and CDR2 ANQGSEA. The CDR3 DNA follows: TGCAGCGCAGCGGACAGGGCGGGGACCCAGTACTTC. This translates into CSAADRAGTQYF.

The rearrangement links TRBV6-5 to TRBJ2-1, with TRBD1 matching over 9 bases. V was pared by 5 bases and J by 6 bases, with 8 bases of the junction left unmatched. Germline lookup yields CDR1 MNHEY and CDR2 SVGAGI. The CDR3 length is 15 residues. CDR3 residues: CASSPGTGLVNEQFF. The CDR3 DNA follows: TGTGCCAGCAGTCCCGGGACAGGGCTAGTCAATGAGCAGTTCTTC.

The V gene is TRBV5-1, the J gene TRBJ2-1; D is perhaps TRBD2 (5 bases). V was clipped by 0 bases and J by 7 bases, with 8 bases between them. Germline CDR1 SGHRS, CDR2 YFSETQ. The CDR3 covers 13 residues. CDR3 DNA: TGCGCCAGCAGCTTGGAGACTAATAATGAGCAGTTCTTC. It yields the protein CASSLETNNEQFF.

The chain links TRBV6-6 to TRBJ2-1, with TRBD2 matching 9 bases. CDR3 size: 17 residues. J lost 10 bases, V lost 2 bases, and 15 bases had no gene match. From germline, CDR1 is MNHNY and CDR2 SVGAGI (reference sequence). CDR3 bases: TGTGCCAGCAGTTACATGGTGGCGGGGGGGGCGCCAGACGAGCAGTTCTTC. Translated, it gives CASSYMVAGGAPDEQFF.

This clonotype was detected only a few times. The rearrangement uses TRBV6-1 and TRBJ2-4; possibly TRBD2 for D (6 bases). The DNA end favors TRBJ2-7, so the J call may be wrong. The CDR3 is 16 residues long. Germline CDR1 is MNHNS and CDR2 is SASEGT. The DNA of the CDR3 is TGTGCCGGCCATAGGGGAGGTTGGCTTGGGAACTACGAGCAGTACTTC. Translating it yields CAGHRGGWLGNYEQYF.

Many counts were recorded for this clonotype. The rearrangement joins TRBV10-3 to TRBJ2-4; 10 bases line up with TRBD2. The CDR3 is 20 residues long. The germline V gene encodes CDR1 ENHRY and CDR2 SYGVKD. V lost 0 bases, J lost 0 bases, and 11 bases stayed unmatched. DNA for the CDR3: TGTGCCATCAGTGAGTCGATAGCGGGAGGCCGCAAATCAGCCAAAAACATTCAGTACTTC. Amino acids: CAISESIAGGRKSAKNIQYF.

Concerning this clonotype: The junction departs from the called germline gene at one end, perhaps through a read error. This sequence joins TRBV7-2 and TRBJ2-4; TRBD1 agrees at 9 bases. Germline V gene lookup returns CDR1 SGHTA and CDR2 FQGNSA. The CDR3 has 14 residues. DNA for the CDR3: TGTGCCAACAGCTCAGGGACAGGGTCCTACATTCAGTACTTC. As protein: CANSSGTGSYIQYF.

The chain is built from TRBV6-1 and TRBJ2-7, with 7 nucleotides matching TRBD2. The CDR3 consists of 15 residues. The V gene's germline CDR1 is MNHNS and CDR2 SASEGT. J gave up 4 bases and V 7 bases, and 13 bases lay outside the gene matches. CDR3 loop: CASKVGGGGIYEQYF. CDR3 DNA sequence: TGTGCCAGCAAGGTTGGCGGGGGAGGGATTTACGAGCAGTACTTC.

V gene TRBV20-1 combines with J gene TRBJ2-1, with 15 bases aligning to TRBD2. Germline V gene sequence: CDR1 DFQATT, CDR2 SNEGSKA (reference sequence). V shed 6 bases, J shed 8 bases, and the junction held 8 bases outside the gene matches. The CDR3 spans 15 residues. The CDR3 reads CSAAPRTSGGDEQFF. DNA of the CDR3: TGCAGTGCCGCTCCCCGGACTAGCGGGGGGGATGAGCAGTTCTTC.

V is TRBV7-2 and J is TRBJ2-5; 14 positions agree with TRBD2. Looked up from germline, CDR1 is SGHTA and CDR2 is FQGNSA. J was trimmed by 11 bases and V by 4 bases; bases with no gene match: 9. The CDR3 extends over 15 amino acids. The CDR3 reads CASSSAGTSGREQYF. CDR3 DNA: TGTGCCAGCAGCTCGGCCGGGACTAGCGGGAGAGAGCAGTACTTC.

V and J are TRBV4-1 and TRBJ1-5, with 7 bases aligning to TRBD1. With V trimmed by 3 bases and J by 9 bases, 14 bases remained unmatched. CDR1 MGHRA and CDR2 YSYEKL come from the germline V gene. This CDR3 contains 16 residues. DNA of the CDR3: TGCGCCAGCAGCCACGCCCTCGATGCAGGGGGGCGGCCCCAGCATTTT. Translated: CASSHALDAGGRPQHF.

This chain connects TRBV5-1 to TRBJ2-1, with D unresolved. CDR1 is SGHRS, CDR2 YFSETQ, per germline. The CDR3 has 15 residues. Between the trimmed V and J ends, which lost 2 bases and 6 bases, there was a span of 15 bases. CDR3 sequence reads: CASSLQQPTFNEQFF. CDR3 coding DNA: TGCGCCAGCAGCTTACAGCAGCCTACGTTCAATGAGCAGTTCTTC.

This clonotype was counted many times. J is TRBJ2-7 and V is TRBV6-5, with 8 bases lining up with TRBD1. The CDR3 has 12 amino acids. Looked up from germline, CDR1 is MNHEY and CDR2 is SVGAGI. CDR3: CTVGQGRYEQYF. For the CDR3, the DNA is TGTACCGTAGGACAGGGCCGCTACGAGCAGTACTTC.

This clonotype was seen a few times. This chain connects TRBV19 to TRBJ1-1; 7 nucleotides align to TRBD1. Germline CDR1 LNHDA, CDR2 SQIVND (reference sequence). J gave up 4 bases and V 6 bases, and 14 bases lay outside the gene matches. This CDR3 spans 16 amino acids. The CDR3 bases are TGTGCCAGTAGCCTCCAAGGGGGCCTGAGGGGCACTGAAGCTTTCTTT. It is translated as CASSLQGGLRGTEAFF. The full variable domain, with the rest looked up from reference TRBV19 and TRBJ1-1, is DGGITQSPKYLFRKEGQNVTLSCEQNLNHDAMYWYRQDPGQGLRLIYYSQIVNDFQKGDIAEGYSVSREKKESFPLTVTSAQKNPTAFYLCASSLQGGLRGTEAFFGQGTRLTVV.

The chain combines TRBV5-1 with TRBJ2-1, with D perhaps being TRBD1 or TRBD2 (6 bases each). The assigned J gene may be wrong: the sequence end matches TRBJ2-7 better. The CDR3 sequence is 13 residues long. In germline, CDR1 is SGHRS, CDR2 YFSETQ. CDR3 residues: CASSLEGGHEQYF. CDR3 bases: TGCGCCAGCAGCTTGGAGGGGGGCCATGAGCAGTACTTC.

As for this clonotype: An end of the junction differs from the germline gene, which may be a read error. This sequence joins TRBV9 and TRBJ1-3; the D is unclear. Germline values: CDR1 SGDLS, CDR2 YYNGEE. The CDR3 covers 15 residues. The CDR3, as DNA: TGTGCCAGCAGCGTAGGTGGGCTCAATGGAGACACCATATATTTT. It is translated as CASSVGGLNGDTIYF.